This record covers a single T cell receptor (beta chain). This sample is drawn from a study of blood T cell repertoires in COVID-19. Study-level information: In each case, the material was cDNA or gDNA derived from T cells, B-cell-depleted T cells, or PBMCs.

As handled by the study authors: Estimates of nucleated cell counts were drawn from the amplification of reference gene primers. Generated by immunoSEQ multiplex PCR, the TCRdb table keeps only in-frame clones and is missing some. That table supplies the V and J calls and clone size; D and trimming were determined from the DNA. The sample lists 250,000 to 300,000 clones, approximately 91% seen once, with approximately 1% in the top ten. Clinical history reported by participants formed the basis on which cohorts were assigned. Recovered status applied to Cohort 3 donors who had two consecutive negative PCRs. It also applied to those with clearance or with symptom resolution. Trimming stripped 3 bases from V and 7 bases from J, with 10 bases between. Germline V gives CDR1 SEHNR, CDR2 FQNEAQ (reference sequence). CDR3 length equals 13 residues.

The origin of this receptor is a woman aged 25 to 39 who had recovered from COVID-19. Sequencing was done on a sample of PBMCs or T cells enriched from blood (not recorded which). The rearrangement joins TRBV7-9 to TRBJ2-1; D uncertain. The CDR3 spells CASSFSAGNEQFF. The DNA for the CDR3 is TGTGCCAGCAGCTTCTCAGCCGGGAATGAGCAGTTCTTC.